A single sample gave rise to the 17 T cell receptor beta chains below, sequenced in a study of beta chain features in type 1 diabetes. cDNA synthesis used the whole RNA isolate, giving expressed TCRB sequences. Measured with immunoSEQ multiplex PCR; TCRdb has only the in-frame clones, and not every one. Counted here are roughly 300,000 clones, 6.5% to 10% occurring once; the ten biggest clones make up roughly 0.44%. Material for sequencing was central memory CD4+ T cells from blood. These receptors originate from a woman aged 18-29 years in good health.

This clone was seen more than once but under ten times. The genes are TRBV27 and TRBJ2-7; unclear D gene. The CDR3 loop spans 13 amino acids. Germline V gives CDR1 MNHEY, CDR2 SMNVEV (reference sequence). With 5 bases removed from V and 1 base from J, the gap between germline ends came to 9 bases. The DNA of the CDR3 is TGTGCCAGCAGTAAGATTTTTTCCTACGAGCAGTACTTC. Translated, it gives CASSKIFSYEQYF.

This clone appeared a few times. V and J are TRBV27 and TRBJ1-1; D is unclear. This CDR3 comprises 14 residues. Trimming removed 5 bases from V and 10 bases from J, with 20 bases in between. Germline V gene lookup returns CDR1 MNHEY and CDR2 SMNVEV (reference sequence). The CDR3 here is CASSPTRAPWGAFF. The CDR3 coding sequence is TGTGCCAGCAGTCCCACTCGGGCCCCCTGGGGAGCTTTCTTT.

The chain joins TRBV9 to TRBJ2-1; 7 bases are shared with TRBD1. The length of the CDR3 is 18 residues. Losses at the gene ends were 7 bases for V and 0 bases for J; bases not matched to a gene: 16. Germline V gene lookup returns CDR1 SGDLS and CDR2 YYNGEE. This CDR3 is CASATPKGTAISYNEQFF. CDR3 DNA sequence: TGTGCCAGCGCTACCCCTAAGGGGACAGCGATCTCCTACAATGAGCAGTTCTTC. Using reference TRBV9 and TRBJ2-1 for the parts outside the CDR3, the full variable domain is DSGVTQTPKHLITATGQRVTLRCSPRSGDLSVYWYQQSLDQGLQFLIQYYNGEERAKGNILERFSAQQFPDLHSELNLSSLELGDSALYFCASATPKGTAISYNEQFFGPGTRLTVL.

This clone was counted a few times. The chain couples TRBV25-1 to TRBJ2-3; D may be TRBD1 (6 bases). The CDR3 is made up of 15 amino acids. CDR1 is MGHDK, CDR2 SYGVNS, per germline. The V end was cut by 2 bases, the J end by 2 bases, with 11 bases between. CDR3 residues: CASSEQGKTTDTQYF. CDR3 DNA sequence: TGTGCCAGCAGTGAACAGGGGAAGACCACAGATACGCAGTATTTT.

The V gene is TRBV7-9, the J gene TRBJ2-3; possible D gene TRBD2, 6 bases. Germline V CDR1 and CDR2: SEHNR, FQNEAQ (reference sequence). This CDR3 is built from 16 residues. Trimming removed 4 bases from V and 2 bases from J, with 16 bases in between. CDR3: CASSWAGGTTTDTQYF. The CDR3 nucleotides are TGTGCCAGCAGCTGGGCCGGCGGGACGACCACAGATACGCAGTATTTT.

This clone was recorded at least ten times. This chain uses TRBV7-2 with TRBJ2-3; D assignment may be TRBD1 or TRBD2 (5 bases each). CDR3 length equals 13 residues. Germline CDR1 and CDR2: SGHTA and FQGNSA. V lost 5 bases, J lost 6 bases, and 12 bases lay in between. This CDR3 is CASSRDQLDTQYF. In nucleotides, the CDR3 is TGTGCCAGCAGCCGGGACCAGCTGGATACGCAGTATTTT.

This clone was seen only a few times. V gene TRBV4-2 combines with J gene TRBJ1-5, with D maybe TRBD1 (5 bases). With 1 base removed from V and 7 bases from J, the gap between germline ends came to 14 bases. The V gene's germline CDR1 is LGHNA and CDR2 YNFKEQ. This CDR3 has 15 amino acids. Written as DNA, the CDR3 is TGTGCCAGCAGCCAAGCCGTTTCGGGGGTGCAGCCCCAGCATTTT. Translated, it gives CASSQAVSGVQPQHF.

This clone was counted at least ten times. The chain joins TRBV5-6 to TRBJ1-1; D is perhaps TRBD1 (6 bases). The germline V gene encodes CDR1 SGHDT and CDR2 YYEEEE. With 3 bases removed from V and 4 bases from J, the gap between germline ends came to 19 bases. CDR3 length equals 16 residues. CDR3 DNA sequence: TGTGCCAGCAGCTCCAGGGGCAGGGGCTTGGGCACTGAAGCTTTCTTT. Amino acids: CASSSRGRGLGTEAFF.

This clone has just a few counts. The chain couples TRBV6-6 to TRBJ1-2; 7 bases agree with TRBD1. V was pared by 4 bases and J by 4 bases, with 9 bases of the junction left unmatched. Germline V CDR1 and CDR2: MNHNY, SVGAGI (reference sequence). The CDR3 loop spans 15 amino acids. For the CDR3, the DNA is TGTGCCAGCAGTTCAGAGGGACAGCTCCCCTATGGCTACACCTTC. It specifies CASSSEGQLPYGYTF.

CDR3 sequence (DNA): TGCGCCAGCAGCTGGATGGGACAGAATAAAGAGACCCAGTACTTC. Translation: CASSWMGQNKETQYF. The chain is built from TRBV5-1 and TRBJ2-5; 7 nucleotides match TRBD1. The CDR3 is 15 residues long. Germline V CDR1 and CDR2: SGHRS, YFSETQ. The trim removed 3 bases at V and 3 bases at J, leaving 8 bases unmatched.

The table lists this clone with many counts. The chain recombines TRBV7-9 with TRBJ2-5; D call uncertain. The CDR3 is 10 residues long. Germline CDR1 reads SEHNR; CDR2 reads FQNEAQ (reference sequence). V was trimmed by 8 bases and J by 5 bases, leaving 6 bases between them. The CDR3 spells CASEDETQYF. The CDR3 DNA is TGTGCCAGCGAGGATGAGACCCAGTACTTC.

In this sample, this clone turned up a few times. CDR3 sequence: CASSLPVDGELFF. CDR3 nucleotide sequence: TGCGCCAGCAGCCTCCCGGTCGACGGGGAGCTGTTTTTT. The rearrangement joins TRBV4-1 to TRBJ2-2; D is uncertain. The V gene lost 4 bases and the J gene lost 7 bases, with 10 bases spanning the gap. Germline CDR1 and CDR2: MGHRA and YSYEKL. The CDR3 consists of 13 residues.

The CDR3, as DNA: TGTGCCAGCAGTGAAGGGGGGTGGCTCTCTGGAAACACCATATATTTT. This gives the protein CASSEGGWLSGNTIYF. The rearrangement links TRBV25-1 to TRBJ1-3; perhaps TRBD1 as D (5 bases). The CDR3 spans 16 residues. V shed 2 bases and J shed 0 bases, with 11 bases lying between them. From germline, CDR1 is MGHDK and CDR2 SYGVNS. The complete variable domain, with remaining parts taken from reference TRBV25-1 and TRBJ1-3, reads EADIYQTPRYLVIGTGKKITLECSQTMGHDKMYWYQQDPGMELHLIHYSYGVNSTEKGDLSSESTVSRIRTEHFPLTLESARPSHTSQYLCASSEGGWLSGNTIYFGEGSWLTVV.

This clone turned up a few times. The chain carries TRBV19 and TRBJ1-5; the match to TRBD1 covers 10 bases. The CDR3 consists of 16 residues. Germline CDR1 is LNHDA and CDR2 is SQIVND (reference sequence). Trimming removed 9 bases from V and 6 bases from J; junction bases left unmatched: 14. CDR3 region: CARPSAGTGEPQPQHF. The CDR3 nucleotides read TGTGCCAGGCCCTCTGCCGGGACAGGGGAGCCTCAGCCCCAGCATTTT.

This chain connects TRBV27 to TRBJ2-7; 8 nucleotides align to TRBD2. The CDR3 sequence is 16 residues long. Trimming at V came to 6 bases and at J to 1 base, leaving 11 bases not matched to a gene. The germline gives CDR1 MNHEY, CDR2 SMNVEV (reference sequence). The CDR3 region has the DNA TGTGCCAGCAGAATCGGTTCCCGGGAGGGGTCCTACGAGCAGTACTTC. Amino acid sequence: CASRIGSREGSYEQYF.

This clone was observed a few times. This chain connects TRBV18 to TRBJ2-7; perhaps TRBD1 as D (6 bases). The CDR3 extends over 15 amino acids. Germline CDR1 reads KGHSH; CDR2 reads LQKENI. The V end was cut by 5 bases, the J end by 0 bases, with 14 bases between. The CDR3 DNA follows: TGTGCCAGCTCAACAGGGCTAAGAAGCTCCTACGAGCAGTACTTC. Translated, it gives CASSTGLRSSYEQYF. The full variable domain, its missing parts supplied by reference TRBV18 and TRBJ2-7, is NAGVMQNPRHLVRRRGQEARLRCSPMKGHSHVYWYRQLPEEGLKFMVYLQKENIIDESGMPKERFSAEFPKEGPSILRIQQVVRGDSAAYFCASSTGLRSSYEQYFGPGTRLTVT.

This sequence joins TRBV15 and TRBJ2-5, with D perhaps being TRBD1 or TRBD2 (5 bases each). V dropped 1 base and J dropped 5 bases, with 14 bases sitting between them. Germline-derived CDR1 and CDR2 are LNHNV and YYDKDF (reference sequence). The CDR3 contains 15 residues. The CDR3 loop is CATSRAGTRGETQYF. The CDR3 nucleotides are TGTGCCACCAGCAGAGCCGGGACCAGAGGGGAGACCCAGTACTTC.